This T cell receptor beta chain is drawn from a study of blood T cell repertoires in COVID-19. Participants were aged about 18 to 100 years, lived in around 25 US areas, and enrolled virtually. TCRdb's table, derived via immunoSEQ multiplex PCR, lists solely in-frame clones and lacks some. The sample shows approximately 220,000 clones, 70% to 90% of them seen only once. Germline trimming cut 1 base from V and 2 bases from J; bases unmatched to any gene: 8. Germline CDR1 SGHRS, CDR2 YFSETQ. The CDR3 consists of 16 residues. The sequence was collected from a woman between 40 and 50 years old with acute COVID-19. This chain connects TRBV5-1 to TRBJ1-2; TRBD1 aligns across 7 bases. Sequencing used PBMCs or T cells enriched from blood (not recorded which). This CDR3 reads CASSLTRTGRNYGYTF. As DNA, the CDR3 is TGCGCCAGCAGCTTGACAAGGACAGGCCGAAACTATGGCTACACCTTC.